These 2 T cell receptor beta chains were sequenced from one sample in a study of PD-L1 blockade in urothelial cancer. TCRdb's table, derived via immunoSEQ multiplex PCR, lists solely in-frame clones and lacks some. The repertoire includes roughly 50,000 clones, roughly nine tenths of them detected once, and less than 10% sits in the top ten. The sequencing used PBMCs, collected around atezolizumab (anti-PD-L1) treatment. These receptors were taken from a man in his sixties with urothelial cancer.

The chain recombines TRBV4-2 with TRBJ2-6; D ambiguous. From germline, CDR1 is LGHNA and CDR2 YNFKEQ. Trimming shortened V by 1 base and J by 0 bases, and 10 bases separated the two germline ends. This CDR3 is built from 17 residues. The CDR3 is CASSQVYSGSGANVLTF. The CDR3 nucleotides are TGTGCCAGCAGCCAAGTATACTCTGGCTCTGGGGCCAACGTCCTGACTTTC.

The chain joins TRBV7-3 to TRBJ2-1; 7 bases match TRBD1. V shed 2 bases, J shed 7 bases, and the junction held 2 bases outside the gene matches. This CDR3 region has 13 residues. Germline V gene sequence: CDR1 SGHTA, CDR2 FQGTGA. The CDR3 reads CASSLSQGNEQFF. CDR3 nucleotides: TGTGCCAGCAGCTTATCACAGGGGAATGAGCAGTTCTTC.